This T cell receptor beta chain was found in a study of cytomegalovirus exposure and HLA in healthy donors (dated by TCRdb to 2015 to 2018). Describing the broader study: An earlier analysis of 587 of the donors reported 250 to 350 Gb of sequence data and 117 million unique TCR beta sequences obtained from approximately 180 million T cells. Around 320 gigabases of sequencing data and around 87 million unique TCR sequences were included in an early release covering about 700 HLA-typed donors. Of the approximately 400 genotyped donors, approximately 83% fell in the genetic ancestry cluster associated with self-reported Caucasian donors. The aim of the study was to test whether cataloging public T cell receptors could identify signatures of past pathogen exposure. The study profiled the T cell repertoires of 500 to 800 subjects by immunosequencing and related them to cytomegalovirus serostatus. Along with the approximately 700-subject first cohort, a separate validation cohort of more than 90 different subjects was used. The study combined high-throughput TCR immunosequencing, statistical association of individual TCRs with disease status, and machine learning to predict cytomegalovirus infection status. In a later analysis, previously published TCR beta repertoires from fewer than 750 donors were re-analyzed and high-resolution HLA genotyping was added so that TCR occurrence patterns could be studied. Rather than drawing on any new phenotypic data, the later analysis identified candidate immune exposures from TCR beta sequences and the way those sequences occurred across donors. An earlier analysis of 587 of the donors applied high-throughput TCR beta sequencing to assess whether each TCR beta V gene segment acted as functional or pseudogenic. Alongside the repertoire data, information on donor age, sex, ethnicity and CMV serostatus was compiled. Genome-wide SNP genotypes for about three fifths of the roughly 700 donors were used in a later genetic analysis, which treated that subset as a discovery cohort. All discovery cohort repertoires had been generated on a single sequencing platform. Class I and class II HLA loci were covered by the typing at four-digit resolution. The number of typed donors differed by locus: about 629-630 for A, B, C, DRB1 and DQB1; 500 to 550 for DQA1; over 600 for DPA1; and around 450 for DPB1. Four to six DR-DQ haplotypes were handled as single units for association and clustering, since linkage in the cohort was strong. On average, roughly 240,000 unique TCR beta nucleotide sequences were sequenced per donor among about 400 genotyped donors of the cohort, with 15% to 20% of those sequences being non-productive. What the study reported, not specific to this receptor: HLA typing was unavailable for some donors at each locus, so association tests used only the typed subset. Only TCR beta chains were sequenced in this cohort, and the absence of alpha or paired-chain data limited detectable features. In a later analysis, TCR association rates were found to vary across HLA loci, with the most associated TCRs seen for DRB1 alleles and the fewest for HLA-C alleles. V-gene and J-gene trimming of TCR beta chains was associated with a missense DCLRE1C variant in a later genetic analysis, and the association was replicated in an independent cohort. A later analysis found that most CMV-associated TCR beta chains appeared HLA-restricted, with HLA associations seemingly driven largely by CMV exposure. A cluster of highly shared sequence variants was judged likely to represent a technical artifact of the sequencing pipeline. Several of the top co-occurrence clusters appeared to be linked to parvovirus B19, influenza, CMV and Epstein-Barr virus, according to a later analysis. Most TCR sequences were seen in very few donors, while some public TCRs were found in many individuals. The only immune exposure information available for the cohort was CMV serostatus. Because counts were too low, some 16 rarely observed V segments, including chromosome 9 orphons, were excluded from the earlier analysis of 587 of the donors. In the study, 150 to 200 TCR beta chains were listed as associated with cytomegalovirus. A further reported finding was that TCR beta sequences accurately predicted the HLA-A and HLA-B alleles for most subjects in the first cohort. The authors suggested that the approach could potentially be generalized to other disease states and immunological phenotypes. Correlated functional status among segregating V segments might be attributable to linkage disequilibrium, but an unknown experimental factor could not be ruled out. In both the original and validation cohorts, the classifier was reported to diagnose cytomegalovirus status with high specificity and sensitivity. A later analysis found that HLA-associated TCR beta chains were more clonally expanded and had lower generation probabilities than equally common non-associated chains. Some IMGT-functional V segments, including TRBV6-2 and TRBV6-3, could not be told apart with the 87-base-pair reads, so those segments were excluded. Strong co-occurrence of HLA alleles, especially DR and DQ, made assigning TCR associations to individual alleles difficult. A few of the identified cytomegalovirus-associated TCR beta chains were confirmed in vitro to be specific for cytomegalovirus antigens. At a false discovery rate of 0.05, a later analysis linked 16,951 TCR beta sequences to specific HLA alleles. A later genetic analysis reported fewer N-insertions in productive TCRs among donors in an Asian-associated ancestry cluster than the approximately 670-donor mean. Broadly in line with IMGT annotations, most TCR beta V segments showed up in productive rearrangements about 90% or about 30% of the time in an earlier analysis of several hundred of the donors. Presence/absence analyses assumed roughly uniform sequencing depth across donors, an assumption that may not hold.

The cohort was made up of about 610 healthy bone marrow donors. All cohort members were sampled while nominally healthy, although unrecorded immune exposures were likely present. The donor tested CMV seropositive, placing the donor among the approximately 290 seropositive members of the cohort. A peripheral blood sample was collected from each donor, and TCR beta sequencing was performed on peripheral blood mononuclear cells. The Qiagen DNeasy Blood Extraction Kit was used to extract genomic DNA from the blood cell samples. In the case of this clone: The antigen this receptor binds is unknown. Per-base qualities were not stored, and no clone one base away is much larger.

Receptor libraries were prepared by the immunoSEQ multiplex PCR assay. For the multiplex PCR, a mixture combining 60 forward primers for TCR Vbeta segments and 13 reverse primers for TCR Jbeta segments was used. The CDR3 region of rearranged TCR beta genes was amplified from genomic DNA by a multiplex PCR assay. On the Illumina HiSeq System, the amplified TCR beta libraries were sequenced as 87-base-pair reads. Per the source publication's procedure: A later analysis tallied approximately 87 million unique TCR beta chains across the 700 or so repertoires, and about 10 million of those chains were shared by two or more donors. Raw reads were error-corrected and collapsed into unique sequences with a nearest-neighbor algorithm that merged closely related sequences to remove PCR and sequencing errors. Alignment of CDR3 sequences to IMGT reference sequences was used to assign V, D and J gene segments. For a sequence to be retained, a match of at least six nucleotides was required to both a V gene segment and a J gene segment. A rearrangement was called productive if the CDR3 had no stop codons and remained in frame with V and J, and every other rearrangement was called non-productive. CDR3 was defined by IMGT convention, running from the second conserved V-encoded cysteine to the conserved J-encoded phenylalanine. The earlier analysis of 550 to 650 of the donors excluded any sequence lacking an unambiguous match to a single V gene segment. In an earlier analysis of a few hundred of the donors, a V segment was called functional when productive rearrangements were above 56.7%, and segregating when the standard deviation between donors exceeded 5%. A statistical classification framework was developed to diagnose cytomegalovirus status using the catalog of TCR beta chain sequences. In a later analysis, TCR nucleotide sequences were compared against IMGT/GENE-DB human TR gene sequences so that V and J genes could be assigned. Using the TCRdist pipeline, a later analysis assigned CDR3 sequences along with most-parsimonious VDJ recombination scenarios. In a later analysis, each TCR beta chain was defined by its CDR3 amino acid sequence together with its V-gene family, and reads without a unique V-gene family were excluded. In a later analysis, 500 to 650 highly shared, low-generation-probability nucleotide sequences were removed to address suspected cross-contamination and a sequencing artifact. In a later analysis, a clonal expansion index was calculated for each public chain from normalized within-repertoire ranks of inferred template counts. In a later analysis, generation probabilities were computed with a VDJ recombination model fitted to out-of-frame rearrangements, and the resulting probabilities were checked against IGoR. Hypergeometric tests were used in a later analysis to score TCR-TCR, TCR-HLA and TCR-CMV co-occurrence, with a repertoire-size bias correction applied to the TCR pairs. A later analysis estimated false discovery rates by permuting HLA or CMV assignments 20 times. A later analysis grouped co-occurring TCRs with DBSCAN, adding TCRdist sequence similarity when clustering within HLA-allele-positive subsets. Repertoires with fewer than 30,000 or more than 120,000 public chains, plus five repertoires with anomalous nucleotide sharing, were excluded from co-occurrence clustering. In TCRdb, the immuneACCESS table is reduced to in-frame sequences with V and J assigned. These tables do not hold every clone; where another copy was compared, an unresolved V gene accounts for under half, and the others remain unexplained. V, J and clone size were drawn from that table, and D and trimming were deduced from the DNA. This sample lists 150,000 to 200,000 clones; roughly 78% were detected once. The ten largest clones add up to under 2% of the sample.

Based on the germline V gene, the CDR1 and CDR2 sequences are MNHEY and SVGAGI. The CDR3, cysteine through phenylalanine, is 14 amino acids long. The sequence is cut down to CDR3 DNA, 42 bases in frame from base 1. V was cut back by 6 bases and J by 7 bases, leaving a gap of 18 bases between them. The sample taken for sequencing was PBMCs. This receptor chain uses TRBV6-5 and TRBJ1-1; the D gene is possibly TRBD1, with 6 bases matching. The sequence was collected from a girl under 18 in good health and CMV-seropositive. The DNA sequence is as follows: TGTGCCAGCAGCCTGCCGGGACACCCGTTTGAAGCTTTCTTT. This yields the protein CASSLPGHPFEAFF.